The rows below give T cell receptor beta chains drawn from one sample of a study of T cell repertoires in cytomegalovirus infection. Their specific antigens are unknown. TCRdb reprocessed the reads with MiXCR, giving one entry per CDR3 protein. The sample lists some 920,000 distinct CDR3 sequences, approximately 31% occurring once. The starting material was cultured CD8+ T cells from PBMCs, obtained from culture after CMV antigen stimulation. All receptors derive from a human donor in good health (CMV status not recorded). Some clones in this sample may be carry-over from other donors' samples. Each CDR3 is given with its conserved first and last residue. Fields, in order: CDR3 protein, CDR3 DNA, V gene, clone size, J gene, D gene. A D gene is named only where the DNA matches it firmly. For some rows the clone size is stated as once, few or many, or as a class when expanded; others skip it.

cdr3_aa: CASSQVPPGAGANVLTF
cdr3_nt: TGCGCCAGCAGCCAAGTTCCCCCGGGGGCTGGGGCCAACGTCCTGACTTTC
v_call: TRBV4-1
clone_size: -
j_call: TRBJ2-6
d_call: -

cdr3_aa: CASSQDFLAGGPLSDTQYF
cdr3_nt: TGCGCCAGCAGCCAAGATTTTTTGGCGGGGGGCCCGTTGTCGGATACGCAGTATTTT
v_call: TRBV4-3
clone_size: -
j_call: TRBJ2-3
d_call: TRBD2

cdr3_aa: CASSDGTGVNSPLHF
cdr3_nt: TGTGCCAGCAGCGACGGGACAGGGGTTAATTCACCCCTCCACTTT
v_call: TRBV4-2
clone_size: -
j_call: TRBJ1-6
d_call: TRBD1

cdr3_aa: CASGWGGEDNNPPNEQFF
cdr3_nt: TGTGCTAGTGGCTGGGGGGGGGAAGACAATAATCCCCCTAATGAGCAGTTCTTC
v_call: TRBV12-5
clone_size: -
j_call: TRBJ2-1
d_call: TRBD2

cdr3_aa: CASSSSPTSGDTYEQYF
cdr3_nt: TGTGCCAGCAGCTCTAGCCCGACTAGCGGGGATACCTACGAGCAGTACTTC
v_call: TRBV7-9
clone_size: few
j_call: TRBJ2-7
d_call: TRBD2

cdr3_aa: CSVEDEGRNTGELFF
cdr3_nt: TGCAGCGTTGAAGATGAGGGGCGGAACACCGGGGAGCTGTTTTTT
v_call: TRBV29-1
clone_size: -
j_call: TRBJ2-2
d_call: -

cdr3_aa: CASSLEGRTDTQYF
cdr3_nt: TGTGCCAGCAGCTTAGAGGGGCGCACAGATACGCAGTATTTT
v_call: TRBV7-2
clone_size: many
j_call: TRBJ2-3
d_call: -

cdr3_aa: CASSGTGWTGELFF
cdr3_nt: TGTGCCAGCAGTGGGACAGGGTGGACCGGGGAGCTGTTTTTT
v_call: TRBV2
clone_size: many
j_call: TRBJ2-2
d_call: TRBD1

cdr3_aa: CASSEGLAGATDTQYF
cdr3_nt: TGTGCCAGCAGCGAGGGACTAGCGGGGGCTACAGATACGCAGTATTTT
v_call: TRBV7-2
clone_size: many
j_call: TRBJ2-3
d_call: TRBD2

cdr3_aa: CASSLAGEAASGTQYF
cdr3_nt: TGTGCCAGCAGCTTAGCGGGGGAGGCGGCTAGCGGTACGCAGTATTTT
v_call: TRBV7-6
clone_size: many
j_call: TRBJ2-3
d_call: TRBD2

cdr3_aa: CASSLRGGAKTDTQYF
cdr3_nt: TGTGCCAGCAGTTTAAGGGGGGGGGCCAAGACAGATACGCAGTATTTT
v_call: TRBV12-3/TRBV12-4
clone_size: -
j_call: TRBJ2-3
d_call: -

cdr3_aa: CASSSASGELFF
cdr3_nt: TGTGCCAGTTCGAGCGCGTCTGGGGAGCTGTTTTTT
v_call: TRBV19
clone_size: -
j_call: TRBJ2-2
d_call: -

cdr3_aa: CASKTGAEAFF
cdr3_nt: TGTGCCAGCAAGACAGGAGCTGAAGCTTTCTTT
v_call: TRBV6-1
clone_size: few
j_call: TRBJ1-1
d_call: -

cdr3_aa: CAITETSLNTEAFF
cdr3_nt: TGTGCCATCACTGAGACATCCCTGAACACTGAAGCTTTCTTT
v_call: TRBV10-3
clone_size: once
j_call: TRBJ1-1
d_call: -

cdr3_aa: CASSYGEAIYEQFF
cdr3_nt: TGTGCCAGCAGTTACGGGGAAGCAATTTATGAGCAGTTCTTC
v_call: TRBV6-5
clone_size: -
j_call: TRBJ2-1
d_call: -

cdr3_aa: CASSLGTQYF
cdr3_nt: TGTGCCAGCAGCTTAGGGACCCAGTACTTC
v_call: TRBV7-2
clone_size: many
j_call: TRBJ2-5
d_call: -

cdr3_aa: CASTETTAEAFF
cdr3_nt: TGCGCCAGCACCGAAACGACGGCTGAAGCTTTCTTT
v_call: TRBV10-2
clone_size: once
j_call: TRBJ1-1
d_call: -

cdr3_aa: CASRGRAYNSPLHF
cdr3_nt: TGTGCCAGCAGGGGGAGGGCCTATAATTCACCCCTCCACTTT
v_call: TRBV2
clone_size: -
j_call: TRBJ1-6
d_call: -

cdr3_aa: CASSFSGTGGEKLFF
cdr3_nt: TGTGCCAGCAGCTTTTCCGGGACAGGGGGTGAAAAACTGTTTTTT
v_call: TRBV7-8
clone_size: many
j_call: TRBJ1-4
d_call: TRBD1

cdr3_aa: CASNQLRGAHQPQHF
cdr3_nt: TGTGCCAGCAACCAGTTGAGGGGCGCCCATCAGCCCCAGCATTTT
v_call: TRBV5-4
clone_size: many
j_call: TRBJ1-5
d_call: -

cdr3_aa: CATSRDTSGGGLNEQFF
cdr3_nt: TGTGCCACCAGCAGAGATACTAGCGGGGGGGGATTGAATGAGCAGTTCTTC
v_call: TRBV15
clone_size: -
j_call: TRBJ2-1
d_call: TRBD2

cdr3_aa: CASSIGTGLNEDEQFF
cdr3_nt: TGTGCCAGTAGTATAGGAACGGGGTTGAACGAGGATGAGCAGTTCTTC
v_call: TRBV19
clone_size: few
j_call: TRBJ2-1
d_call: -

cdr3_aa: CASSLAFSGDRVGELFF
cdr3_nt: TGTGCCAGCAGCTTAGCATTCTCAGGGGATCGGGTCGGGGAGCTGTTTTTT
v_call: TRBV7-9
clone_size: few
j_call: TRBJ2-2
d_call: -

cdr3_aa: CASSPSPGSQETQYF
cdr3_nt: TGTGCCAGCAGCCCCTCTCCGGGGAGTCAAGAGACCCAGTACTTC
v_call: TRBV7-9
clone_size: -
j_call: TRBJ2-5
d_call: -

cdr3_aa: CASSLDIRTGKNTEAFF
cdr3_nt: TGTGCCAGCAGCTTAGATATCCGGACAGGGAAGAACACTGAAGCTTTCTTT
v_call: TRBV11-2
clone_size: few
j_call: TRBJ1-1
d_call: TRBD1

cdr3_aa: CASSPAAYNEQFF
cdr3_nt: TGTGCCAGCTCACCAGCTGCATACAATGAGCAGTTCTTC
v_call: TRBV18
clone_size: many
j_call: TRBJ2-1
d_call: -

cdr3_aa: CASSREVGLAAYNEQFF
cdr3_nt: TGCGCCAGCAGCCGAGAGGTGGGGCTAGCGGCTTACAATGAGCAGTTCTTC
v_call: TRBV4-1
clone_size: -
j_call: TRBJ2-1
d_call: TRBD2

cdr3_aa: CASSQDGGPFSPLHF
cdr3_nt: TGTGCCAGCAGCCAAGATGGGGGGCCATTCTCACCCCTCCACTTT
v_call: TRBV3-1
clone_size: -
j_call: TRBJ1-6
d_call: -

cdr3_aa: CASSRQDSPYEQYF
cdr3_nt: TGTGCCAGCAGCCGGCAGGATTCCCCCTACGAGCAGTACTTC
v_call: TRBV7-6
clone_size: once
j_call: TRBJ2-7
d_call: -

cdr3_aa: CATSRGTGGTDTQYF
cdr3_nt: TGTGCCACCAGCAGAGGGACAGGGGGCACAGATACGCAGTATTTT
v_call: TRBV15
clone_size: few
j_call: TRBJ2-3
d_call: TRBD1

cdr3_aa: CASSDPGPNSYNEQFF
cdr3_nt: TGTGCCAGCAGCGACCCGGGACCGAACTCCTACAATGAGCAGTTCTTC
v_call: TRBV7-8
clone_size: many
j_call: TRBJ2-1
d_call: -

cdr3_aa: CASSLVTGVLDTQYF
cdr3_nt: TGTGCCAGCAGCTTAGTGACAGGGGTGCTAGATACGCAGTATTTT
v_call: TRBV7-2
clone_size: many
j_call: TRBJ2-3
d_call: TRBD1

cdr3_aa: CASSEGDRFQQFF
cdr3_nt: TGTGCCAGCAGTGAGGGGGATCGTTTTCAGCAGTTCTTC
v_call: TRBV7-3
clone_size: -
j_call: TRBJ2-1
d_call: -

cdr3_aa: CASSQDGAGGSSGNTIYF
cdr3_nt: TGCGCCAGCAGCCAAGACGGGGCAGGGGGAAGCTCTGGAAACACCATATATTTT
v_call: TRBV4-3
clone_size: once
j_call: TRBJ1-3
d_call: TRBD1

cdr3_aa: CASSIIRETYNEQFF
cdr3_nt: TGTGCCAGTAGTATAATCAGGGAGACCTACAATGAGCAGTTCTTC
v_call: TRBV19
clone_size: few
j_call: TRBJ2-1
d_call: -

cdr3_aa: CASSNKGATNTGELFF
cdr3_nt: TGTGCCAGCAGTAACAAGGGGGCTACGAACACCGGGGAGCTGTTTTTT
v_call: TRBV7-9
clone_size: -
j_call: TRBJ2-2
d_call: TRBD1

cdr3_aa: CVTSRVKSTTDTQYF
cdr3_nt: TGTGTCACCAGCAGAGTCAAGTCTACCACAGATACGCAGTATTTT
v_call: TRBV15
clone_size: -
j_call: TRBJ2-3
d_call: -

cdr3_aa: CASSLINDRGQGYTF
cdr3_nt: TGTGCCAGCAGTTTGATTAATGACAGGGGGCAAGGCTACACCTTC
v_call: TRBV28
clone_size: -
j_call: TRBJ1-2
d_call: TRBD1

cdr3_aa: CASSGGMNSPLHF
cdr3_nt: TGTGCCAGTTCAGGGGGCATGAATTCACCCCTCCACTTT
v_call: TRBV19
clone_size: -
j_call: TRBJ1-6
d_call: TRBD1

cdr3_aa: CANSQMGGAETQYF
cdr3_nt: TGTGCCAACAGCCAAATGGGGGGGGCAGAGACCCAGTACTTC
v_call: TRBV27
clone_size: -
j_call: TRBJ2-5
d_call: -

cdr3_aa: CASSPPGATEAFF
cdr3_nt: TGTGCCAGCAGCCCCCCCGGGGCCACTGAAGCTTTCTTT
v_call: TRBV7-2
clone_size: many
j_call: TRBJ1-1
d_call: -

cdr3_aa: CASSIQQVNTGELFF
cdr3_nt: TGTGCCAGTAGTATACAGCAGGTTAACACCGGGGAGCTGTTTTTT
v_call: TRBV19
clone_size: -
j_call: TRBJ2-2
d_call: -

cdr3_aa: CASTAGYEQYF
cdr3_nt: TGTGCCAGTACCGCAGGGTACGAGCAGTACTTC
v_call: TRBV19
clone_size: few
j_call: TRBJ2-7
d_call: -

cdr3_aa: CASSDDMNYGYTF
cdr3_nt: TGTGCCAGCAGCGATGATATGAACTATGGCTACACCTTC
v_call: TRBV7-2
clone_size: few
j_call: TRBJ1-2
d_call: -

cdr3_aa: CASSVVGVSGNTIYF
cdr3_nt: TGTGCCAGCAGCGTAGTCGGGGTCTCGGGAAACACCATATATTTT
v_call: TRBV9
clone_size: few
j_call: TRBJ1-3
d_call: -

cdr3_aa: CASSQPGGYEQYF
cdr3_nt: TGTGCCAGCAGCCAACCAGGAGGATACGAGCAGTACTTC
v_call: TRBV3-1
clone_size: once
j_call: TRBJ2-7
d_call: -

cdr3_aa: CASNQGRKGNQPQHF
cdr3_nt: TGTGCCAGCAACCAGGGCAGGAAGGGCAATCAGCCCCAGCATTTT
v_call: TRBV7-6
clone_size: -
j_call: TRBJ1-5
d_call: -

cdr3_aa: CASSLGLTTLNEQFF
cdr3_nt: TGTGCCAGCAGCTTAGGACTGACGACCTTAAATGAGCAGTTCTTC
v_call: TRBV7-9
clone_size: -
j_call: TRBJ2-1
d_call: -